What follows describes a single T cell receptor beta chain. Only a few counts were recorded for this clonotype. This clone's antigen is unknown. Base qualities are not recorded, but no much larger clone differs from it by a single base. The sample belongs to a study of relationships among human T cell subsets (TCRdb year 2010). In the study overall: Sequencing was performed on eight distinct blood T cell populations: pan T, CD8 cytotoxic, regulatory, Th1, Th2, naive plus transitional, activated and memory cells.

To prepare the library, multiplex PCR was applied. Instrument used: 454 GS FLX. TCR alpha and beta CDR3 regions were amplified from mRNA by semiquantitative ARM-PCR. ARM-PCR used tagged nested gene-specific primers, after which communal superprimers carried out exponential amplification. Exonuclease was used to remove the nested primers before the first-round PCR products went through the second amplification round. The amplicons were sequenced on the 454 platform, a system that can rapidly sequence millions of DNA fragments without cloning bias. A read mappable to both V and J germline segments was defined as an effective read. On the study's bioinformatics: Reads were assigned to germline V, D and J segments with IRmap, which uses pyromap, a Smith-Waterman modification adapted to 454 sequencing errors. Cutoffs set at the 99th percentile of alignment scores from simulated random sequences were applied to filter D-beta assignments. The CDR3 was taken to be the amino acids lying between the conserved V-segment Y[YFLI]C motif and the J-segment [FW]GXGT motif. A compound Poisson process model, previously applied to large-scale EST data, was used to estimate repertoire diversity. A procedure for detecting cross-contamination was used to argue that sample contamination was not the source of the shared CDR3s. TCRdb handled the public reads itself, with Q25 trimming in fastp and clone calling in MiXCR, and kept productive beta chains. Rows matching on CDR3 protein sequence are summarized as one entry with the most common DNA and genes. V and J calls and clone size were set by TCRdb, not the authors. Here the sample has around 14,000 distinct CDR3 sequences; around two thirds occur a single time. Clones ranked in the top ten supply 35% of the sample.

General findings and caveats noted by the study authors: While more than 60% of CD8+ cytotoxic sequences came from clones with more than 100 reads, the regulatory and Th2 subsets had few clones of that kind. The bead-based sorting was unable to rule out the presence of a CD4+CD8+ double-positive population. V, D and J usage, CDR3 length and N-nucleotide additions showed no statistically significant differences among the seven subsets. T cell counts went unrecorded for two pan T samples, which were processed alongside pan B cells. Substantial CDR3 sharing among Th1, Th2 and regulatory T cells was interpreted as suggesting stochastic cell fate choices.

Miltenyi superparamagnetic beads coated with subset-specific monoclonal antibodies were used to isolate the T cell subsets. All T cell populations were isolated from peripheral blood. Whole blood was subjected to Ficoll separation to obtain mononuclear cells, from which monocytes were subsequently depleted using anti-CD14 microbeads. Isolated cell populations were immediately resuspended in RNAprotect reagent. In general terms, the pan T sample was made up of CD3+ T cells. The specimen sequenced was total T cells sorted from blood. The cell subset or site label here, explained by the study, means: CD3+ T cells in general. This sequence originates from a man aged 40-55 years in good health.

CDR3 region: CAISRDSPRNEQFF. The DNA reads as follows: TGTGCCATCAGCCGGGACTCCCCCCGCAATGAGCAGTTCTTC. The V and J segments used are TRBV10-3 and TRBJ2-1, and TRBD2 may be the D gene, going by 6 matching bases. From its cysteine to its phenylalanine, the CDR3 spans 14 amino acids. Of all the DNA, just the CDR3 is kept, 42 bases in frame from base 1. The germline V gene gives CDR1 as ENHRY and CDR2 as SYGVKD. V and J are truncated by 6 bases and 6 bases respectively, leaving an intervening sequence of 15 bases.